Listed here are 18 T cell receptor beta chains from one sample, sequenced in a study of blood T cell repertoires in COVID-19. Assay used: immunoSEQ multiplex PCR; TCRdb lists only in-frame clones, some missing. The repertoire includes hundreds of thousands of clones, 75% to 90% of them detected once, and around 8% sits in the top ten. The sample comprised PBMCs or T cells enriched from blood (not recorded which). Every receptor here comes from a woman between 55 and 75 years old who had recovered from COVID-19.

This clone appeared a single time. The J gene is TRBJ1-3, the V gene TRBV27; D is uncertain. Per the germline V gene, CDR1 is MNHEY and CDR2 is SMNVEV (reference sequence). The CDR3 covers 15 residues. V lost 0 bases, J lost 3 bases, and 9 bases lay in between. CDR3 amino acids: CASSLSGLFGNTIYF. The CDR3 DNA reads TGTGCCAGCAGTTTATCTGGCCTTTTTGGAAACACCATATATTTT.

J is TRBJ1-2 and V is TRBV12-3 or TRBV12-4; D call uncertain. The CDR3 extends over 12 amino acids. The germline V and J ends were trimmed by 4 bases and 8 bases, with 11 bases remaining between them. CDR3 DNA sequence: TGTGCCAGCAGTTCGCGACTGTGGGGCTACACCTTC. Protein product: CASSSRLWGYTF.

The genes are TRBV3-1 (or the pseudogene TRBV3-2) and TRBJ1-2; D might be TRBD1 (5 bases). This CDR3 comprises 12 residues. Between the trimmed V and J ends, which lost 1 base and 11 bases, there was a span of 11 bases. CDR1 LGHDT and CDR2 YNNKEL come from the germline V gene (reference sequence). This CDR3 reads CASSQAIGGYTF. The CDR3 nucleotides are TGTGCCAGCAGCCAAGCCATCGGGGGGTACACCTTC.

The chain has TRBV5-6 and TRBJ1-2; D is possibly TRBD1 (6 bases). The CDR3 covers 15 residues. The germline gives CDR1 SGHDT, CDR2 YYEEEE. Trimming shortened V by 3 bases and J by 5 bases, and 17 bases separated the two germline ends. CDR3 in amino acids: CASSSLQGFGYGYTF. CDR3 coding DNA: TGTGCCAGCAGCTCCTTACAGGGATTTGGGTATGGCTACACCTTC.

This clone was seen only once. A read error may explain this, as a much larger clone is one base away. The chain is built from TRBV3-1 (or the pseudogene TRBV3-2) and TRBJ1-4; D is undetermined. The length of the CDR3 is 14 residues. Per germline, CDR1 LGHDT and CDR2 YNNKEL (reference sequence). CDR3 coding DNA: TGTGTCAGCAGCCGCAGCGCAACTAATGAAAAACTGTTTTTT. Residues: CVSSRSATNEKLFF.

The V call is TRBV13, the J call TRBJ2-1; TRBD2 matches at 8 bases. The CDR3 totals 15 residues. The germline gives CDR1 PRHDT, CDR2 FYEKMQ (reference sequence). The trim removed 6 bases at V and 5 bases at J, leaving 9 bases unmatched. The CDR3 protein is CASRFRRGANNEQFF. CDR3 coding DNA: TGTGCCAGCAGGTTCAGGCGGGGGGCTAACAATGAGCAGTTCTTC.

This clone was counted between two and nine times. The chain has TRBV11-3 and TRBJ2-3, with D maybe TRBD2 (6 bases). This CDR3 is 16 amino acids long. Trimming removed 0 bases at V and 0 bases at J, with 10 bases between. CDR1 and CDR2 (germline): SGHNT, YENEEA. CDR3 sequence (DNA): TGTGCCAGCAGCTTAGAGGGGGACTCTAGCACAGATACGCAGTATTTT. Its translation is CASSLEGDSSTDTQYF.

The rearrangement joins TRBV12-3 or TRBV12-4 to TRBJ1-2; unclear D gene. This CDR3 comprises 13 residues. Between the trimmed V and J ends, which lost 7 bases and 8 bases, there was a span of 17 bases. The CDR3 nucleotides read TGTGCCAGCACCCCCCTGGGAGTGGGAGGCTACACCTTC. Protein: CASTPLGVGGYTF.

V gene TRBV6-5 combines with J gene TRBJ2-7, with 10 nucleotides matching TRBD1. Trimming at V came to 8 bases and at J to 2 bases, leaving 9 bases not matched to a gene. Germline CDR1 MNHEY, CDR2 SVGAGI. There are 15 residues in the CDR3. CDR3 sequence: CASREPGQGTYEQYF. As DNA, the CDR3 is TGTGCCAGCCGAGAACCGGGACAGGGGACCTACGAGCAGTACTTC.

The chain is built from TRBV6-1 and TRBJ2-5; 16 nucleotides match TRBD2. The CDR3 length is 19 residues. V shed 0 bases and J 4 bases; nucleotides not matched to a gene: 8. Per the germline V gene, CDR1 is MNHNS and CDR2 is SASEGT. The CDR3 nucleotides read TGTGCCAGCAGTGAAGCTCGGGGACTAGCGGGGGGGCGTAGAGAGACCCAGTACTTC. As protein: CASSEARGLAGGRRETQYF.

This chain links TRBV19 with TRBJ2-6; TRBD1 agrees at 9 bases. CDR3 length: 16 residues. Germline lookup yields CDR1 LNHDA and CDR2 SQIVND (reference sequence). The V and J ends lost 8 bases and 2 bases, in that order; junction bases with no gene match: 7. CDR3 protein: CASGRQGGAGANVLTF. The DNA for the CDR3 is TGTGCCAGTGGAAGACAGGGGGGGGCTGGGGCCAACGTCCTGACTTTC.

The chain links TRBV29-1 to TRBJ2-1, with TRBD2 as a possible D gene (6 bases). The length of the CDR3 is 15 residues. V lost 2 bases and J lost 3, with 14 bases in between. CDR1 SQVTM and CDR2 ANQGSEA come from the germline V gene. DNA of the CDR3: TGCAGCGTTGAAACGGTGGGGGGTGGCTACAATGAGCAGTTCTTC. This encodes CSVETVGGGYNEQFF.

The chain combines TRBV9 with TRBJ1-4; D might be TRBD1 (6 bases). Trimming removed 0 bases at V and 3 bases at J, with 9 bases between. In germline, CDR1 is SGDLS, CDR2 YYNGEE. The CDR3 consists of 15 residues. CDR3 nucleotide sequence: TGTGCCAGCAGCGTAGGACCAGGGGCTAATGAAAAACTGTTTTTT. This sequence encodes CASSVGPGANEKLFF.

The V gene is TRBV9, the J gene TRBJ2-7, with D maybe TRBD1 (5 bases). CDR3 length: 16 residues. Trimming removed 0 bases from V and 4 bases from J, with 17 bases in between. Germline V CDR1 and CDR2: SGDLS, YYNGEE. CDR3 DNA sequence: TGTGCCAGCAGCGTAGAAGGTGCAGGGAAGACTTACGAGCAGTACTTC. It encodes CASSVEGAGKTYEQYF.

The CDR3 nucleotides read TGTGCCAGCAGTCGTATTCCAACTAATGAAAAACTGTTTTTT. Translating gives CASSRIPTNEKLFF. J is TRBJ1-4 and V is TRBV7-9, with no clear D. CDR1 is SEHNR and CDR2 is FQNEAQ in the germline V gene (reference sequence). The CDR3 sequence is 14 residues long. Trimming shortened V by 6 bases and J by 0 bases, and 8 bases separated the two germline ends.

The rearrangement joins TRBV18 to TRBJ1-6; possible D gene TRBD1, 6 bases. Germline loops: CDR1 KGHSH, CDR2 LQKENI. The CDR3 is 15 residues long. V shed 2 bases and J shed 5 bases, with 10 bases lying between them. The CDR3 protein is CASSPTGSDNSPLHF. CDR3 bases: TGTGCCAGCTCACCAACAGGGTCGGATAATTCACCCCTCCACTTT.

The chain carries TRBV29-1 and TRBJ1-4, with D possibly being TRBD1 (5 bases). CDR1 is SQVTM, CDR2 ANQGSEA, per germline. The CDR3 totals 15 residues. The V end lost 4 bases, the J end lost 3 bases, and 15 bases lay between the germline ends. DNA for the CDR3: TGCAGCGTTGTGCGGCAGGAAGGGGCTAATGAAAAACTGTTTTTT. Translated: CSVVRQEGANEKLFF.

The rearrangement links TRBV30 to TRBJ1-1; D is possibly TRBD1 (6 bases). The CDR3 sequence is 14 residues long. Trimming shortened V by 0 bases and J by 7 bases, and 15 bases separated the two germline ends. Per the germline V gene, CDR1 is GTSNPN and CDR2 is SVGIG (reference sequence). CDR3 residues: CAWSVPGVRREAFF. CDR3 coding DNA: TGTGCCTGGAGTGTACCAGGGGTCCGCCGTGAAGCTTTCTTT.